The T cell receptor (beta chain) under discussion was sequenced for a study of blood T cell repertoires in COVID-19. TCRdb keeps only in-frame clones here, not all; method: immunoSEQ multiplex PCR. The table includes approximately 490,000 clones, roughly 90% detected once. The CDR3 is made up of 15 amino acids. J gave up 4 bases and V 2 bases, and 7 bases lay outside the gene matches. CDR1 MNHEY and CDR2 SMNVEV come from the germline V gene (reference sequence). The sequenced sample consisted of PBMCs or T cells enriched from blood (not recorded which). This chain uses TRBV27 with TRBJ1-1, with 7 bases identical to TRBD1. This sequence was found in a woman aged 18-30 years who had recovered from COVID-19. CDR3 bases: TGTGCCAGCAGTTTACTACGACAGGGTGGCACTGAAGCTTTCTTT. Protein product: CASSLLRQGGTEAFF.